Each of the 10 T cell receptor beta chains below was sequenced from the same sample in a study of blood T cell repertoires in COVID-19 (dated by TCRdb to about 2020). Library preparation used the immunoSEQ multiplex PCR assay. TCRdb retrieved this table from immuneACCESS and kept in-frame rearrangements only. Not all clones are present; in checked studies, unresolved V genes account for under half, and no reason is known for the remainder. Recorded for this sample are about 49,000 clones; roughly nine tenths of them occurred a single time. The ten biggest clones cover 5% to 6% of the sample. The sample comprised peripheral blood. These receptors all stem from a man aged 40-55 years with active COVID-19.

The V and J genes are TRBV30 and TRBJ1-5, with 7 bases aligning to TRBD1. CDR1 and CDR2 from the germline V gene are GTSNPN and SVGIG (reference sequence). This CDR3 is 14 amino acids long. J gave up 4 bases and V 4 bases, and 7 bases lay outside the gene matches. The CDR3: CAWTPGTANQPQHF. The CDR3 DNA reads as TGTGCCTGGACCCCGGGGACAGCAAATCAGCCCCAGCATTTT. The entire variable domain, with the rest obtained from reference TRBV30 and TRBJ1-5, is as follows: SQTIHQWPATLVQPVGSPLSLECTVEGTSNPNLYWYRQAAGRGLQLLFYSVGIGQISSEVPQNLSASRPQDRQFILSSKKLLLSDSGFYLCAWTPGTANQPQHFGDGTRLSIL.

This chain joins TRBV4-2 and TRBJ2-3; 12 bases align to TRBD2. J gave up 1 base and V 3 bases, and 2 bases lay outside the gene matches. The V gene's germline CDR1 is LGHNA and CDR2 YNFKEQ. CDR3 length: 16 residues. Here the CDR3 reads CASSHRLAGGTDTQYF. Here the CDR3 DNA reads TGTGCCAGCAGCCATAGACTAGCGGGAGGCACAGATACGCAGTATTTT.

In its sample, this clone was seen once. The CDR3 reads CASSPYTSGRAHEQFF. The DNA for the CDR3 is TGTGCCAGCAGCCCGTACACTAGCGGGAGGGCCCATGAGCAGTTCTTC. J is TRBJ2-1 and V is TRBV4-2; 13 bases fit TRBD2. Germline loops: CDR1 LGHNA, CDR2 YNFKEQ. The ends lost 4 bases at V and 8 bases at J; junction bases unmatched: 8. The CDR3 totals 16 residues.

V usage is TRBV21-1 and J usage is TRBJ2-7; the D call in the table, TRBD2, was not verified against the DNA. TRBV21-1 is shown as a pseudogene. CDR3 length equals 14 residues. The CDR3 bases are TGTGCCAGCAGCAAAGGGCGGTTGCTACGAGAACAGTACTTC. Protein product: CASSKGRLLREQYF.

The chain employs TRBV14 and TRBJ2-3, with TRBD1 matching 7 bases. CDR1 and CDR2 (germline): SGHDN, FVKESK. The J segment lost 4 bases and the V segment lost 4 bases, leaving 8 bases of the junction unmatched. The CDR3 consists of 15 residues. CDR3 protein: CASSLHDRVADTQYF. As DNA, the CDR3 is TGTGCCAGCAGCCTACACGACAGGGTTGCAGATACGCAGTATTTT.

J is TRBJ1-1 and V is TRBV3-1 (or the pseudogene TRBV3-2), with 7 bases fitting TRBD1. Looked up from germline, CDR1 is LGHDT and CDR2 is YNNKEL (reference sequence). The CDR3 is 13 amino acids. V lost 7 bases and J lost 1; bases outside the gene matches: 3. The chain's CDR3 is CASNNRGNTEAFF. DNA for the CDR3: TGTGCCAGCAATAACAGGGGGAACACTGAAGCTTTCTTT.

This chain links TRBV6-1 with TRBJ1-1, with D perhaps TRBD1 (6 bases). CDR3 length: 14 residues. Trimming cost V 2 bases and J 7 bases, with 14 bases left between them. Germline CDR1 MNHNS, CDR2 SASEGT. The CDR3 bases are TGTGCCAGCAGTGAATTCTGGGGGACAATTGAAGCTTTCTTT. Amino acid sequence: CASSEFWGTIEAFF.

The chain joins TRBV6-1 to TRBJ2-3, with D possibly matching TRBD2 (5 bases). V lost 0 bases, J lost 1 base, and 11 bases lay in between. Germline loops: CDR1 MNHNS, CDR2 SASEGT. The CDR3 is 16 amino acids. The CDR3 coding sequence is TGTGCCAGCAGTGAAGCTGTGGGAGCGGGCACAGATACGCAGTATTTT. Its protein product is CASSEAVGAGTDTQYF.

The rearrangement uses TRBV7-8 and TRBJ2-2; no clear D. CDR3 length: 15 residues. The germline V and J ends were trimmed by 0 bases and 2 bases, with 7 bases remaining between them. Germline CDR1 and CDR2: SGHVS and FQNEAQ. The chain's CDR3 is CASSLASRNTGELFF. Written as DNA, the CDR3 is TGTGCCAGCAGCTTAGCGTCCAGAAACACCGGGGAGCTGTTTTTT.

The chain is built from TRBV3-1 (or the pseudogene TRBV3-2) and TRBJ2-2; D gene ambiguous. CDR1 and CDR2 from the germline V gene are LGHDT and YNNKEL (reference sequence). The CDR3 extends over 14 amino acids. V lost 1 base and J lost 3, with 6 bases in between. The CDR3: CASSQGRDTGELFF. In DNA form, the CDR3 reads TGTGCCAGCAGCCAAGGCCGGGACACCGGGGAGCTGTTTTTT.